This is a list of T cell receptor beta chains from one sample in a study of cytomegalovirus exposure and HLA in healthy donors. Clones were sequenced by immunoSEQ multiplex PCR, and TCRdb holds only the in-frame ones, with some missing. The sample yields some 65,000 clones, around 80% seen once. The specimen was PBMCs. The receptors shown here come from a girl under 18 in good health and CMV-seropositive. CDR3s include the opening cysteine and the closing phenylalanine or tryptophan. D genes are given only for firm matches. Clone size appears in some rows only: once, few, many, or a class for an expanded clone.

J,V,size,D,length,CDR3,DNA
TRBJ1-6,TRBV28,NA,NA,14,CASRPTGQLMALHF,TGTGCCAGCAGACCGACGGGTCAGCTTATGGCCCTCCACTTT
TRBJ1-6,TRBV5-5,NA,NA,17,CASSRDTLWTDNSPLHF,TGTGCCAGCAGCCGAGACACCCTTTGGACAGATAATTCACCCCTCCACTTT
TRBJ2-7,TRBV27,NA,NA,14,CASSLRRDSYEQYF,TGTGCCAGCAGTTTACGGCGGGACTCCTACGAGCAGTACTTC
TRBJ2-7,TRBV4-3,NA,TRBD2,17,CASSHEPVSGSRREQYF,TGCGCCAGCAGCCACGAACCAGTGAGCGGGAGCAGACGCGAGCAGTACTTC
TRBJ2-7,TRBV6-1,NA,NA,15,CASSHTGFGSYEQYF,TGTGCCAGCAGCCATACAGGGTTCGGCTCCTACGAGCAGTACTTC
TRBJ1-2,TRBV27,NA,TRBD1,13,CASSQNRGLGYTF,TGTGCCAGCAGTCAAAACAGGGGGCTTGGCTACACCTTC
TRBJ2-5,TRBV27,NA,NA,14,CASSLGTIRETQYF,TGTGCCAGCAGTTTAGGTACTATAAGGGAGACCCAGTACTTC
TRBJ1-2,TRBV6-5,NA,TRBD1,14,CASSKDRGIYGYTF,TGTGCCAGCAGCAAGGACAGGGGAATATATGGCTACACCTTC
TRBJ1-2,TRBV5-1,NA,NA,14,CASSPGSSYYGYTF,TGCGCCAGCAGCCCAGGGTCGTCCTACTATGGCTACACCTTC
TRBJ1-5,TRBV19,NA,NA,14,CASSILDGRQPQHF,TGTGCCAGTAGTATTCTGGATGGGCGTCAGCCCCAGCATTTT
TRBJ1-5,TRBV9,NA,NA,15,CASNARGSGNQPQHF,TGTGCCAGCAACGCCCGGGGGTCGGGCAATCAGCCCCAGCATTTT
TRBJ1-5,TRBV28,few,TRBD1,16,CASSRRQGGSNQPQHF,TGTGCCAGCAGCCGCCGACAGGGGGGAAGCAATCAGCCCCAGCATTTT
TRBJ1-2,TRBV19,few,NA,12,CASSSQGLGYTF,TGTGCCAGTAGTTCCCAGGGTCTTGGCTACACCTTC
TRBJ2-3,TRBV4-1,few,NA,17,CASSQDLMQVVEDTQYF,TGCGCCAGCAGCCAAGATCTAATGCAGGTGGTGGAAGATACGCAGTATTTT
TRBJ1-1,TRBV4-3,NA,NA,17,CASSQDQGRTMNTEAFF,TGCGCCAGCAGCCAAGATCAGGGCAGGACCATGAACACTGAAGCTTTCTTT
TRBJ2-5,TRBV29-1,NA,TRBD1,13,CSVRDRVQETQYF,TGCAGCGTCCGGGACAGGGTCCAAGAGACCCAGTACTTC
TRBJ2-2,TRBV2,NA,TRBD2,18,CASSGEREAQGGTGELFF,TGTGCCAGCAGTGGGGAGCGGGAGGCCCAGGGGGGCACCGGGGAGCTGTTTTTT
TRBJ1-4,TRBV28,NA,NA,15,CASSPPGGASEKLFF,TGTGCCAGCAGTCCCCCGGGGGGGGCGTCTGAAAAACTGTTTTTT
TRBJ2-7,TRBV28,NA,TRBD2,15,CASSFLGLAGYEQYF,TGTGCCAGCAGTTTTCTCGGACTAGCGGGCTACGAGCAGTACTTC
TRBJ2-1,TRBV25-1,once,NA,15,CASSDFKSSYNEQFF,TGTGCCAGCAGTGACTTTAAGAGCTCCTACAATGAGCAGTTCTTC
TRBJ1-6,TRBV9,NA,NA,16,CASSVEGGWGKSPLHF,TGTGCCAGCAGCGTAGAAGGAGGGTGGGGCAAATCACCCCTCCACTTT
TRBJ2-7,TRBV19,NA,NA,13,CASNGGDAYEQYF,TGTGCCAGTAACGGAGGGGATGCCTACGAGCAGTACTTC
TRBJ1-5,TRBV4-2,once,NA,20,CASSQPTDPTSSYSNQPQHF,TGTGCCAGCAGCCAACCGACAGATCCCACCAGTTCTTATAGCAATCAGCCCCAGCATTTT
TRBJ2-3,TRBV29-1,NA,NA,17,CSVPGGGAGLDTDTQYF,TGCAGCGTCCCCGGTGGAGGGGCGGGTCTCGATACGGATACGCAGTATTTT
TRBJ2-4,TRBV5-6,NA,NA,13,CASSHQGGNIQYF,TGTGCCAGCAGTCACCAGGGTGGAAACATTCAGTACTTC
TRBJ2-3,TRBV6-5,NA,NA,13,CASRPGPTDTQYF,TGTGCCAGCAGGCCAGGCCCCACAGATACGCAGTATTTT
TRBJ2-2,TRBV7-9,NA,TRBD2,19,CASRGRIGTSDPFGGELFF,TGTGCCAGCAGGGGCCGAATCGGGACTAGCGACCCTTTTGGCGGGGAGCTGTTTTTT
TRBJ1-4,TRBV27,NA,TRBD1,14,CASSYGQGNEKLFF,TGTGCCAGCAGTTACGGACAGGGAAATGAAAAACTGTTTTTT
TRBJ2-7,TRBV5-5,few,NA,11,CASSWGDRQYF,TGTGCCAGCAGCTGGGGGGACAGGCAGTACTTC
TRBJ2-7,TRBV2,NA,TRBD1,16,CASSGRTGGTPYEQYF,TGTGCCAGCAGTGGACGGACAGGGGGTACCCCCTACGAGCAGTACTTC
TRBJ1-6,TRBV7-9,NA,NA,15,CASSLVGGGGSPLHF,TGTGCCAGCAGCTTAGTGGGTGGCGGCGGTTCACCCCTCCACTTT
TRBJ1-2,TRBV6-5,NA,TRBD1,14,CASRADRGNYGYTF,TGTGCCAGCAGGGCCGACAGGGGGAACTATGGCTACACCTTC
TRBJ2-7,TRBV7-2,few,TRBD1,14,CASSFRQGTYEQYF,TGTGCCAGCAGCTTCCGACAGGGGACCTACGAGCAGTACTTC
TRBJ2-1,TRBV27,NA,TRBD1,14,CASRPQGAHDEQFF,TGTGCCAGCAGACCCCAGGGGGCGCACGATGAGCAGTTCTTC
TRBJ2-7,TRBV4-3,few,NA,14,CASSPRWGVSEQYF,TGCGCCAGCAGCCCCCGATGGGGGGTAAGCGAGCAGTACTTC
TRBJ2-4,TRBV5-6,few,NA,14,CASSLLQGRNIQYF,TGTGCCAGCAGCTTACTACAGGGTCGAAACATTCAGTACTTC
TRBJ2-5,TRBV11-2,NA,TRBD2,17,CASSLVSGPSGIGSQYF,TGTGCCAGCAGCTTAGTTAGTGGTCCTAGCGGGATAGGGTCCCAGTACTTC
TRBJ2-5,TRBV5-4,NA,NA,14,CASSPGQIQETQYF,TGTGCCAGCAGCCCCGGACAGATCCAAGAGACCCAGTACTTC
TRBJ2-4,TRBV5-1,NA,NA,15,CASSLQGTAKNIQYF,TGCGCCAGCAGCTTGCAGGGGACCGCCAAAAACATTCAGTACTTC
TRBJ2-1,TRBV4-3,few,TRBD2,17,CASSQEPGLAGSDEQFF,TGCGCCAGCAGCCAAGAGCCGGGACTAGCGGGAAGTGATGAGCAGTTCTTC
TRBJ2-2,TRBV9,NA,TRBD1,15,CASSAGTENTGELFF,TGTGCCAGCAGCGCAGGGACAGAGAACACCGGGGAGCTGTTTTTT